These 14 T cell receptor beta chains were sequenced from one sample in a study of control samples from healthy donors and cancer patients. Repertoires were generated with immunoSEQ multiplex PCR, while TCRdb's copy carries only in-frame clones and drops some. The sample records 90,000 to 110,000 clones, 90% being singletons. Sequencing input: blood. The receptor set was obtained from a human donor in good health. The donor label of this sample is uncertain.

The CDR3 nucleotides read TGTGCCAGCAGCGCAACAGGTTATGGCTACACCTTC. Its translation: CASSATGYGYTF. V and J are TRBV7-9 and TRBJ1-2; TRBD1 is a possible D gene (5 bases). The V end lost 5 bases, the J end lost 5 bases, and 9 bases lay between the germline ends. The CDR3 is 12 residues long. Germline assignment: CDR1 SEHNR and CDR2 FQNEAQ (reference sequence).

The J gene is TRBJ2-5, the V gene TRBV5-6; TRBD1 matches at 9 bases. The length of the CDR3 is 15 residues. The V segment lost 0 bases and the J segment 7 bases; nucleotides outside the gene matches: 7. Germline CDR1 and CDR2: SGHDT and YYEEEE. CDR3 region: CASSLEGTGSGTQYF. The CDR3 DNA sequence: TGTGCCAGCAGCTTGGAGGGGACAGGGTCTGGGACCCAGTACTTC.

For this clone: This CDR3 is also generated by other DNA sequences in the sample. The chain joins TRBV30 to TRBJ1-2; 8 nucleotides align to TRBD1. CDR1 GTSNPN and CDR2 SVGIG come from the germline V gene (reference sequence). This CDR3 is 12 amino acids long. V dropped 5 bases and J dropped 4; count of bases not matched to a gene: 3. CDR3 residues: CAWSGGGYGYTF. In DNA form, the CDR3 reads TGTGCCTGGTCAGGGGGCGGCTATGGCTACACCTTC.

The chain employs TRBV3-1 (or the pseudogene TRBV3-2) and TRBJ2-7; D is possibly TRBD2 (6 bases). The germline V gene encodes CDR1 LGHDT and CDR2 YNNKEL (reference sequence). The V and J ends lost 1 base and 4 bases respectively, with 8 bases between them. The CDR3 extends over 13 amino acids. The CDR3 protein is CASSQAGVYEQYF. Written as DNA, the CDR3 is TGTGCCAGCAGCCAAGCGGGGGTATACGAGCAGTACTTC.

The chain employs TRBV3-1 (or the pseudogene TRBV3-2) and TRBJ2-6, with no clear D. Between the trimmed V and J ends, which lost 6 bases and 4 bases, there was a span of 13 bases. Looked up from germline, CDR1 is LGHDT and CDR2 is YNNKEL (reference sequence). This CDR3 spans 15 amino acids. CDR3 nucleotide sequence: TGTGCCAGCAGTCTCGATTTGTCGGGGGCCAACGTCCTGACTTTC. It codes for CASSLDLSGANVLTF.

This chain's CDR3 is CASSLTPNTEAFF. In DNA, the CDR3 is TGTGCCAGCAGCTTAACTCCGAACACTGAAGCTTTCTTT. This sequence joins TRBV7-3 and TRBJ1-1; D gene unclear. This CDR3 is built from 13 residues. The germline V and J ends were trimmed by 0 bases and 1 base, with 3 bases remaining between them. Germline V lookup: CDR1 SGHTA, CDR2 FQGTGA.

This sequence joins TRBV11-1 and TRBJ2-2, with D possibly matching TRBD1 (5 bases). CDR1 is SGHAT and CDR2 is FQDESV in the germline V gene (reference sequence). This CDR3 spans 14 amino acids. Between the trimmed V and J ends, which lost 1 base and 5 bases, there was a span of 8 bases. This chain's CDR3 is CASSLVGVTGELFF. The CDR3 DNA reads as TGTGCCAGCAGCTTAGTAGGGGTTACCGGGGAGCTGTTTTTT.

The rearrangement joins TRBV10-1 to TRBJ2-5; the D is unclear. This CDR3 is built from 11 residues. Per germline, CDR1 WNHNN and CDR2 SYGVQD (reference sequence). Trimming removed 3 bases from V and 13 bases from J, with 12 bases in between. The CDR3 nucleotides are TGCGCCAGCAGTGACCGACGGGTAGGGTACTTC. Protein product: CASSDRRVGYF.

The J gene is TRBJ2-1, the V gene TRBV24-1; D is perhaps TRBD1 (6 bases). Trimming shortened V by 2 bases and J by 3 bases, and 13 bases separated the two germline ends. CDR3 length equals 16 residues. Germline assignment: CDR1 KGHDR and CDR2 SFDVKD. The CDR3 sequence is CATSDSAQGYYNEQFF. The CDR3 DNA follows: TGTGCCACCAGTGATTCGGCACAGGGTTACTACAATGAGCAGTTCTTC.

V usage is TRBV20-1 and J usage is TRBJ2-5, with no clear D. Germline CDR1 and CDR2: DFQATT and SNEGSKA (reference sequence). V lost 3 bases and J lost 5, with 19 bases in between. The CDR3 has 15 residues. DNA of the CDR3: TGCAGTGCTAGTCGTGGCGCTCGCCCCTCGGAGACCCAGTACTTC. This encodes CSASRGARPSETQYF.

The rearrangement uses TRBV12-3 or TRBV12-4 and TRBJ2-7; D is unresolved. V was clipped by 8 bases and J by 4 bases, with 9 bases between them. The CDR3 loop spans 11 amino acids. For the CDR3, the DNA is TGTGCCAGCGGGATGGCGTACGAGCAGTACTTC. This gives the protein CASGMAYEQYF.

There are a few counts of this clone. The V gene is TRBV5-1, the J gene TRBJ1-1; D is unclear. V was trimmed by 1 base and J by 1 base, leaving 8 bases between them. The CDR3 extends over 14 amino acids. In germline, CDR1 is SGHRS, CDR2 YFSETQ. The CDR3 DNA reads TGCGCCAGCAGCTTGATGGGGTCGAACACTGAAGCTTTCTTT. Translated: CASSLMGSNTEAFF.

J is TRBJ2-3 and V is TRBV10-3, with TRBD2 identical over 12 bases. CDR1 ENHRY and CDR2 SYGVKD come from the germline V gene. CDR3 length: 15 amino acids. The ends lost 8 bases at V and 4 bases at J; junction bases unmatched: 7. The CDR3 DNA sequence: TGTGCCATCTCGTCTAGCGGGGGGGGGTCAGATACGCAGTATTTT. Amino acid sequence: CAISSSGGGSDTQYF.

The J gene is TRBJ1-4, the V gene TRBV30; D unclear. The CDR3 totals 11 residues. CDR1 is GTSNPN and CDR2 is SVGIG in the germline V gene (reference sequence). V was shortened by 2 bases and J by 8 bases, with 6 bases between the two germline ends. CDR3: CAWSRQEKLFF. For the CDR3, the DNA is TGTGCCTGGAGTAGACAAGAAAAACTGTTTTTT.